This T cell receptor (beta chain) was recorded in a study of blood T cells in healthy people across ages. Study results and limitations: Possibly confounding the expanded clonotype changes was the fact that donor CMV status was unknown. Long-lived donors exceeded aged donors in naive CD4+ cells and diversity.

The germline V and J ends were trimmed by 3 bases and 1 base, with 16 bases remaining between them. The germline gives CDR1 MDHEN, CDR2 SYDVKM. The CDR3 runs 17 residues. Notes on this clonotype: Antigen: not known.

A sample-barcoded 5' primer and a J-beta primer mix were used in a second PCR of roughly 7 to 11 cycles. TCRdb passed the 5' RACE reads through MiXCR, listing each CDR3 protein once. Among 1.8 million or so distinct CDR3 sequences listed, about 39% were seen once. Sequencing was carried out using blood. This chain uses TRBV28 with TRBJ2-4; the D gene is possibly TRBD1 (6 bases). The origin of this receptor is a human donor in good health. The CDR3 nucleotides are TGTGCCAGCAGTTTCACCCGGTACAGGGAGGCCAAAAACATTCAGTACTTC. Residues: CASSFTRYREAKNIQYF.